This note documents a single T cell receptor beta chain sequence. The data stem from a study of blood T cell repertoires in COVID-19. The wider study: PBMCs, B-cell-depleted T cells, or T cells provided the cDNA or gDNA that made up the material.

The CDR3 has 19 residues. Trimming cost V 5 bases and J 0 bases; bases outside gene matches: 17. The germline gives CDR1 SGHVS, CDR2 FNYEAQ. The table came from immunoSEQ multiplex PCR; TCRdb's copy has only in-frame clones and leaves some out. The table has about 330,000 clones, approximately 82% seen once; the top ten hold roughly 1.1%. The origin of this receptor is a woman between 50 and 59 years old with acute or convalescent COVID-19. The rearrangement links TRBV7-6 to TRBJ2-7; TRBD2 aligns across 9 bases. What was sequenced was peripheral blood. The CDR3 loop is CASSRGGAGGRRSSYEQYF. The CDR3 coding sequence is TGTGCCAGCAGCCGGGGGGGAGCGGGAGGCCGAAGGAGCTCCTACGAGCAGTACTTC.